The next 10 T cell receptor beta chains were all read from a single sample in a study of tumor and adjacent non-tumor tissue in lung cancer. RNA was extracted from bulk tissue without any cell sorting. TCRbeta libraries were built with three rounds of nested PCR, modified from ARM-PCR. TCRdb reprocessed the multiplex PCR reads with MiXCR, giving one entry per CDR3 protein. The table records some 200,000 distinct CDR3 sequences, 71% of them present only once. The specimen sequenced was lung tumor tissue. The source is a man in his 60s with non-small cell lung cancer.

To note about this clonotype: The junction differs from germline at one of its ends, possibly a read error. V and J are TRBV29-1 and TRBJ2-2; D might be TRBD2 (6 bases). Germline values: CDR1 SQVTM, CDR2 ANQGSEA. The CDR3 has 15 amino acids. The CDR3 protein is CSVAGIGLHTEELFF. In DNA, the CDR3 is TGCAGCGTGGCGGGAATCGGGCTTCACACCGAGGAGCTGTTTTTT.

Note on this clonotype: This likely comes from a read error, as the CDR3 has no conserved phenylalanine or tryptophan at its end. This chain uses TRBV4-2 with TRBJ1-4; D remains ambiguous. CDR1 and CDR2 (germline): LGHNA, YNFKEQ. The CDR3 sequence is 15 residues long. The CDR3 nucleotides read TGTGCCAGTAGCCAAGATGTCCGATCTGGTGAAAAACTGTTTTTA. This encodes CASSQDVRSGEKLFL.

Comments on this clonotype: A single base separates this from a much larger clone, so it may be a read error. The chain employs TRBV6-1 and TRBJ1-5; D is possibly TRBD1 (6 bases). CDR3 length: 16 residues. V was shortened by 1 base and J by 4 bases, with 14 bases between the two germline ends. Germline loops: CDR1 MNHNS, CDR2 SASEGT. CDR3 residues: CASSEVQGRGNQPQHF. Here the CDR3 DNA reads TGTGCCAGCAGTGAAGTCCAGGGGAGAGGAAATCAGCCCCAGCATTTT.

Details on this clonotype: The CDR3 does not end in the conserved phenylalanine or tryptophan, so this is likely a read error. The chain joins TRBV6-2 or TRBV6-3 to TRBJ2-2, with 13 bases lining up with TRBD2. Germline values: CDR1 MNHEY, CDR2 SVGEGT. Trimming removed 4 bases from V and 7 bases from J; junction bases left unmatched: 18. The CDR3 totals 20 residues. The CDR3 loop reads CASSSFGTPTSGRGYGELFL. The CDR3, as DNA: TGTGCCAGCAGTTCATTCGGGACACCAACTAGCGGGAGGGGTTACGGGGAGCTGTTTTTA.

This chain joins TRBV7-8 and TRBJ1-5; D may be TRBD1 (5 bases). V lost 5 bases, J lost 6 bases, and 20 bases lay in between. CDR1 and CDR2 from the germline V gene are SGHVS and FQNEAQ. The CDR3 covers 16 residues. Here the CDR3 reads CASSTFDRVLSQPQHF. The CDR3 DNA is TGTGCCAGCAGCACCTTCGACAGAGTCTTGAGTCAGCCCCAGCATTTT.

A remark on this clonotype: Being one base from a much bigger clone, this may be a read error. V gene TRBV4-1 combines with J gene TRBJ1-5; maybe TRBD1 (5 bases). The germline gives CDR1 MGHRA, CDR2 YSYEKL. CDR3 length: 14 amino acids. The CDR3 sequence is CASGQDVGGRPQHF. The CDR3 DNA reads TGCGCCAGCGGCCAAGATGTCGGGGGGAGGCCCCAGCATTTT.

This clonotype was seen only once. The chain is built from TRBV11-2 and TRBJ2-5; TRBD1 agrees at 10 bases. After removal of 6 bases from V and 5 bases from J, the junction contained 9 bases not matched to a gene. CDR3 length: 15 residues. Germline loops: CDR1 SGHAT, CDR2 FQNNGV. The DNA of the CDR3 is TGTGCCAGCAGTTACAGGACAGGGGGGCACGAGACCCAGTACTTC. Its translation is CASSYRTGGHETQYF.

As for this clonotype: As the CDR3 is not closed by the conserved phenylalanine or tryptophan, this likely results from a read error. The genes are TRBV4-2 and TRBJ1-5; D is undetermined. Trimming cost V 0 bases and J 4 bases, with 13 bases left between them. CDR3 length: 16 amino acids. Germline V gives CDR1 LGHNA, CDR2 YNFKEQ. This CDR3 reads CASSQDSRNRNQPQHS. CDR3 coding DNA: TGTGCCAGCAGCCAAGATAGCAGGAATAGGAATCAGCCCCAGCATTCT.

At least ten counts were recorded for this clonotype. The chain joins TRBV20-1 to TRBJ1-3; D is ambiguous. Trimming cost V 5 bases and J 0 bases, with 5 bases left between them. The CDR3 has 12 residues. Germline CDR1 reads DFQATT; CDR2 reads SNEGSKA (reference sequence). Here the CDR3 reads CSARSSGNTIYF. CDR3 bases: TGCAGTGCTCGCTCCTCTGGAAACACCATATATTTT.

The rearrangement joins TRBV11-3 to TRBJ1-3; D unclear. Germline values: CDR1 SGHNT, CDR2 YENEEA. CDR3 length equals 12 residues. The CDR3 is CISSHTGNTIYF. In DNA form, the CDR3 reads TGTATCAGCAGCCATACTGGAAACACCATATATTTT.